A selection of T cell receptor beta chains follows, all from one sample in a study of identical twins. Using its own MiXCR run on the 5' RACE reads, TCRdb lists one record per CDR3 protein. The top ten hold about 7% of the sample, which has some 320,000 distinct CDR3 sequences, 9% to 15% seen once. These records were also assigned to another study, of yellow fever vaccine responses in identical twins.

Sequencing was carried out using CD8+ T cells sorted from blood. The receptors were gathered from a woman between 18 and 29 years old in good health. Both conserved end residues are trimmed from each CDR3. Fields, in order: CDR3 protein, V gene, J gene, clone size. Where a row states a size, it is once, few, many or the class of an expanded clone; other rows omit it.

CDR3 protein: ASSHGGQGDYGYT
V gene: TRBV9
J gene: TRBJ1-2
clone size: many

CDR3 protein: ASSLRGTLNTGELF
V gene: TRBV5-1
J gene: TRBJ2-2
clone size: -

CDR3 protein: SGSQVEDADTQY
V gene: TRBV20-1
J gene: TRBJ2-3
clone size: -

CDR3 protein: ASSLLGAYEQY
V gene: TRBV28
J gene: TRBJ2-7
clone size: few

CDR3 protein: ASSLYRGANTGELF
V gene: TRBV5-5
J gene: TRBJ2-2
clone size: -

CDR3 protein: ASSRQGTDTQY
V gene: TRBV6-1
J gene: TRBJ2-3
clone size: -

CDR3 protein: ASRSRGLAEAF
V gene: TRBV12-3/TRBV12-4
J gene: TRBJ1-1
clone size: -

CDR3 protein: ASRLGQSYGYT
V gene: TRBV6-6
J gene: TRBJ1-2
clone size: few

CDR3 protein: ASSEGSDEQF
V gene: TRBV6-1
J gene: TRBJ2-1
clone size: few

CDR3 protein: ASSQEPAMDSPLH
V gene: TRBV3-1
J gene: TRBJ1-6
clone size: few

CDR3 protein: ASSLGAGSTEAF
V gene: TRBV11-1
J gene: TRBJ1-1
clone size: -

CDR3 protein: ASSLDSEAF
V gene: TRBV5-1
J gene: TRBJ1-1
clone size: -

CDR3 protein: ASSGDWKETQY
V gene: TRBV9
J gene: TRBJ2-5
clone size: -

CDR3 protein: ASREGAGEQF
V gene: TRBV13
J gene: TRBJ2-1
clone size: -

CDR3 protein: ASSYSTGGNEQF
V gene: TRBV6-5
J gene: TRBJ2-1
clone size: -

CDR3 protein: ASSLSLAGDWATDTQY
V gene: TRBV11-1
J gene: TRBJ2-3
clone size: -

CDR3 protein: ATSDLTGGYTDTQY
V gene: TRBV24-1
J gene: TRBJ2-3
clone size: -

CDR3 protein: ASSWQDSTISKLF
V gene: TRBV25-1
J gene: TRBJ1-4
clone size: few

CDR3 protein: ASSLAETLRDEQF
V gene: TRBV5-1
J gene: TRBJ2-1
clone size: -

CDR3 protein: CADLPGGQGSGETQY
V gene: TRBV20-1
J gene: TRBJ2-5
clone size: -

CDR3 protein: ASSLGAAF
V gene: TRBV12-3/TRBV12-4
J gene: TRBJ1-1
clone size: few

CDR3 protein: ASSPSETNDWGF
V gene: TRBV18
J gene: TRBJ1-1
clone size: -

CDR3 protein: ASSQSTGAEGYAQH
V gene: TRBV3-1
J gene: TRBJ1-5
clone size: few

CDR3 protein: ASSIRGLLAGGSYEQY
V gene: TRBV11-2
J gene: TRBJ2-7
clone size: -

CDR3 protein: SVEEGDRVWEETQY
V gene: TRBV29-1
J gene: TRBJ2-5
clone size: -

CDR3 protein: ATSTTETLTSGVTGELF
V gene: TRBV15
J gene: TRBJ2-2
clone size: few

CDR3 protein: ASSAAERGANQETQY
V gene: TRBV7-6
J gene: TRBJ2-5
clone size: -

CDR3 protein: ASRISSGANVLT
V gene: TRBV5-8
J gene: TRBJ2-6
clone size: few

CDR3 protein: ASSLQGLGYNEQF
V gene: TRBV13
J gene: TRBJ2-1
clone size: many

CDR3 protein: ASSLDATAEAF
V gene: TRBV7-8
J gene: TRBJ1-1
clone size: -

CDR3 protein: ASSSRGEPQH
V gene: TRBV7-9
J gene: TRBJ1-5
clone size: -